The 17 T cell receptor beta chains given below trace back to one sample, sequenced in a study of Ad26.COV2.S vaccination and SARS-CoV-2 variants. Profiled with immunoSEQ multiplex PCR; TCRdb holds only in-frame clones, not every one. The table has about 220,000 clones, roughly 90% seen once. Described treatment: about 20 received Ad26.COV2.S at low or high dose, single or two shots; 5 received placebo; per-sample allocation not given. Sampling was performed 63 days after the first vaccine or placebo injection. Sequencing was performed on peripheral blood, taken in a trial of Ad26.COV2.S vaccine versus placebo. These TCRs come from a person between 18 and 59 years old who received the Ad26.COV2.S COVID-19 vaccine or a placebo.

The CDR3 sequence: CAWNRLAGGPGEKFF. In DNA form, the CDR3 reads TGTGCCTGGAACCGCTTAGCGGGAGGGCCGGGGGAGAAGTTCTTC. The chain links TRBV30 to TRBJ2-1, with 11 bases matching TRBD2. The length of the CDR3 is 15 residues. J lost 14 bases, V lost 4 bases, and 16 bases had no gene match. CDR1 and CDR2 from the germline V gene are GTSNPN and SVGIG (reference sequence).

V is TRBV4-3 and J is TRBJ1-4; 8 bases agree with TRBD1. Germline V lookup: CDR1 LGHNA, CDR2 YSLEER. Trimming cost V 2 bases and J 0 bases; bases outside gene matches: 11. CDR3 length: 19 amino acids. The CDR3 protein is CASSQYWTGKRATNEKLFF. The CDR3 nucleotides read TGCGCCAGCAGCCAATACTGGACAGGGAAAAGGGCAACTAATGAAAAACTGTTTTTT.

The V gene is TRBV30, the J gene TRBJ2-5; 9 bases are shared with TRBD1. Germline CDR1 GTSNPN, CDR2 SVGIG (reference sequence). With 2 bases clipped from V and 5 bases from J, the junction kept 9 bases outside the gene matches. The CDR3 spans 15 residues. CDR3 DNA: TGTGCCTGGAGTACGGGACAGGGAGATAGGGAGACCCAGTACTTC. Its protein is CAWSTGQGDRETQYF.

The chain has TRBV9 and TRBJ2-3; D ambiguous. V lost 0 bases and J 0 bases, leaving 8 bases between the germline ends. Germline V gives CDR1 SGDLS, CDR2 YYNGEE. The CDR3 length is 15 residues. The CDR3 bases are TGTGCCAGCAGCGTAGGGGTGGGAAGCACAGATACGCAGTATTTT. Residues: CASSVGVGSTDTQYF. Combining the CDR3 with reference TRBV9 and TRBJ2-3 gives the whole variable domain DSGVTQTPKHLITATGQRVTLRCSPRSGDLSVYWYQQSLDQGLQFLIQYYNGEERAKGNILERFSAQQFPDLHSELNLSSLELGDSALYFCASSVGVGSTDTQYFGPGTRLTVL.

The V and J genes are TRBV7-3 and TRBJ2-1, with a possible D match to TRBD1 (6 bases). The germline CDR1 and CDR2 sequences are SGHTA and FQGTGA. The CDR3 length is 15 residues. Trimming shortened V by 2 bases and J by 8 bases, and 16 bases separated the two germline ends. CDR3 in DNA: TGTGCCAGCAGCTTAGGGGGCCAGACGTGGGATGAGCAGTTCTTC. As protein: CASSLGGQTWDEQFF.

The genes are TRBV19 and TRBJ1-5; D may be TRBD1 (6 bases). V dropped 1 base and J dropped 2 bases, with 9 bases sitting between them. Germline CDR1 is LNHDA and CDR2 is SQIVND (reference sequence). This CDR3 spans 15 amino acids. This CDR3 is CASSIVGGGNQPQHF. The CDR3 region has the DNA TGTGCCAGTAGTATAGTAGGGGGGGGCAATCAGCCCCAGCATTTT.

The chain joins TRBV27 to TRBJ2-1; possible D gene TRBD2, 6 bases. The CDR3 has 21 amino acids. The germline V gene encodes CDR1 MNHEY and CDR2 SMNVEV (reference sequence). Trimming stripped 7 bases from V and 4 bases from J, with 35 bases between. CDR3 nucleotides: TGTGCCAGCAATACCCTCGAGGGCGGGGCGTTCCAAGGCCCCTTTTACAATGAGCAGTTCTTC. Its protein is CASNTLEGGAFQGPFYNEQFF.

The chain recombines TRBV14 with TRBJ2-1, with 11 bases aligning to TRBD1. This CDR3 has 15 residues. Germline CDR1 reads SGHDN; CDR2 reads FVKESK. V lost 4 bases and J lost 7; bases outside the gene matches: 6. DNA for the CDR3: TGTGCCAGCAGCCTTGGACAGGGGGCACGGAATGAGCAGTTCTTC. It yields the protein CASSLGQGARNEQFF.

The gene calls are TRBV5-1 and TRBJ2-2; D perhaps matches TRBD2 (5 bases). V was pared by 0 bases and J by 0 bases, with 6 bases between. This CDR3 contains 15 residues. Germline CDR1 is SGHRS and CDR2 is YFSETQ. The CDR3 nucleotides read TGCGCCAGCAGCTTGGTACTAGCGAACACCGGGGAGCTGTTTTTT. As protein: CASSLVLANTGELFF. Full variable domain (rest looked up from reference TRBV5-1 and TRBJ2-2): KAGVTQTPRYLIKTRGQQVTLSCSPISGHRSVSWYQQTPGQGLQFLFEYFSETQRNKGNFPGRFSGRQFSNSRSEMNVSTLELGDSALYLCASSLVLANTGELFFGEGSRLTVL.

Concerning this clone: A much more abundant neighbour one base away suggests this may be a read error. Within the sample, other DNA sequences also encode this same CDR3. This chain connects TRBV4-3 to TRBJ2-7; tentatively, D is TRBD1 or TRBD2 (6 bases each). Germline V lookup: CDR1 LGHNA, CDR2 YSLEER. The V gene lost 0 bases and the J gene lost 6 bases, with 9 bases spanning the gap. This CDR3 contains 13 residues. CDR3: CASSQDRGLEQYF. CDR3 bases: TGCGCCAGCAGCCAAGATCGGGGGCTCGAGCAGTACTTC.

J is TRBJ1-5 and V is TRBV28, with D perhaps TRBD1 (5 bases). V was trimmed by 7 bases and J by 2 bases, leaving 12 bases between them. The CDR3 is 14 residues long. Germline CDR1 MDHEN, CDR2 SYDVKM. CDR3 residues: CASTRDLGNQPQHF. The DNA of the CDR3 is TGTGCCAGCACCAGGGACTTAGGCAATCAGCCCCAGCATTTT.

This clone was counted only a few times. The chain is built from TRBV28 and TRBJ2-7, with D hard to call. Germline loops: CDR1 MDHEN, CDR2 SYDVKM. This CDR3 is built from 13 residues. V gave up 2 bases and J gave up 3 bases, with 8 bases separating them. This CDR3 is CASSLLTDYEQYF. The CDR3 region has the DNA TGTGCCAGCAGTTTACTAACAGACTACGAGCAGTACTTC.

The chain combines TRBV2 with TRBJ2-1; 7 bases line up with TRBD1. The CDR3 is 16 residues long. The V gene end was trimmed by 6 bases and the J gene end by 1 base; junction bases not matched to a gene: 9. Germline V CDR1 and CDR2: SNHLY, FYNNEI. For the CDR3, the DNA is TGTGCCAGCAGGAGTCCCCTGACAGGGTCCTACAATGAGCAGTTCTTC. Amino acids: CASRSPLTGSYNEQFF. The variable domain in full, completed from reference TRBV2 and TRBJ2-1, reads EPEVTQTPSHQVTQMGQEVILRCVPISNHLYFYWYRQILGQKVEFLVSFYNNEISEKSEIFDDQFSVERPDGSNFTLKIRSTKLEDSAMYFCASRSPLTGSYNEQFFGPGTRLTVL.

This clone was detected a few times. The DNA of the CDR3 is TGCGCCAGCAGCCAAGAAGGTCCGGGGGGCAATGAGCAGTTCTTC. Translated, it gives CASSQEGPGGNEQFF. The chain carries TRBV4-1 and TRBJ2-1; 7 nucleotides line up with TRBD2. Trimming took 0 bases from V and 6 from J; bases not matched to a gene: 5. This CDR3 contains 15 residues. Germline-derived CDR1 and CDR2 are MGHRA and YSYEKL.

CDR3: CASSPQILNTEAFF. The CDR3 DNA reads as TGTGCCAGTAGTCCTCAAATACTGAACACTGAAGCTTTCTTT. The chain employs TRBV19 and TRBJ1-1; D is unclear. Trimming left V 5 bases short and J 0 bases short, with 10 bases between. The germline V gene encodes CDR1 LNHDA and CDR2 SQIVND (reference sequence). The CDR3 is 14 amino acids.

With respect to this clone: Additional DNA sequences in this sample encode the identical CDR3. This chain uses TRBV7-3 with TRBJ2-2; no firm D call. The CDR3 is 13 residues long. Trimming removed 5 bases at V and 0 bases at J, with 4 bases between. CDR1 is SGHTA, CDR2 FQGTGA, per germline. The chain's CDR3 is CASSKTNTGELFF. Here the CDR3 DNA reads TGTGCCAGCAGCAAGACGAACACCGGGGAGCTGTTTTTT.

The CDR3 region is CASSPQGQTNYGYTF. The CDR3 DNA follows: TGTGCCAGCAGCCCCCAGGGACAGACTAACTATGGCTACACCTTC. V and J are TRBV7-9 and TRBJ1-2; TRBD1 aligns across 7 bases. Unmatched junction bases numbered 6, after V lost 5 bases and J lost 0 bases. Germline V gene lookup returns CDR1 SEHNR and CDR2 FQNEAQ (reference sequence). This CDR3 region has 15 residues.